Presented here are 31 T cell receptor beta chains from one specimen sequenced in a study of shared clonotypes between healthy human individuals. Profiling relied on immunoSEQ multiplex PCR, and the TCRdb table lists in-frame clones only, not all of them. The table lists around 720,000 clones, around 73% of them singletons. Sequenced sample: memory CD4+ T cells sorted from blood. Subset in this sample: CD45RA-negative fraction. The receptors stem from a woman under 40 in good health.

The CDR3 spells CASSLGPSGKPYNEQFF. DNA for the CDR3: TGTGCCAGCAGCTTAGGGCCTAGCGGGAAACCCTACAATGAGCAGTTCTTC. The J gene is TRBJ2-1, the V gene TRBV7-6; 9 positions match TRBD2. J lost 2 bases, V lost 1 base, and 6 bases had no gene match. The germline V gene encodes CDR1 SGHVS and CDR2 FNYEAQ. This CDR3 contains 17 residues.

This clone was detected a few times. This rearrangement joins TRBV6-1 to TRBJ2-7; tentatively, D is TRBD2 (5 bases). V lost 5 bases and J lost 7, with 21 bases in between. CDR3 size: 15 residues. Germline CDR1 MNHNS, CDR2 SASEGT. The CDR3 is CASSLKLVPEVEQYF. Written as DNA, the CDR3 is TGTGCCAGCAGTCTGAAGCTCGTACCGGAGGTGGAGCAGTACTTC.

This clone was observed a few times. The chain recombines TRBV10-1 with TRBJ1-2; no clear D. Germline lookup yields CDR1 WNHNN and CDR2 SYGVQD (reference sequence). Deletions cut 3 bases from V and 0 bases from J, with 5 bases between. This CDR3 region has 13 residues. For the CDR3, the DNA is TGCGCCAGCAGTGACGGAGCTAACTATGGCTACACCTTC. Protein sequence: CASSDGANYGYTF.

This clone was observed many times. The chain carries TRBV11-2 and TRBJ2-2; no reliable D call. CDR1 and CDR2 (germline): SGHAT, FQNNGV. CDR3 size: 14 residues. V dropped 1 base and J dropped 3 bases, with 6 bases sitting between them. The CDR3 coding sequence is TGTGCCAGCAGCTTAGCCTGGGACACCGGGGAGCTGTTTTTT. It yields the protein CASSLAWDTGELFF.

This rearrangement joins TRBV6-5 to TRBJ1-2, with TRBD1 matching over 7 bases. The germline V gene has CDR1 MNHEY and CDR2 SVGAGI. This CDR3 contains 16 residues. Trimming at V came to 0 bases and at J to 4 bases, leaving 8 bases not matched to a gene. CDR3 DNA sequence: TGTGCCAGCAGTTACTCGGTAGGGGGCGACCTCTATGGCTACACCTTC. Translating it yields CASSYSVGGDLYGYTF.

The chain is built from TRBV7-9 and TRBJ1-4; TRBD1 might be the D (5 bases). Germline CDR1 and CDR2: SEHNR and FQNEAQ (reference sequence). Deletions cut 0 bases from V and 4 bases from J, with 12 bases between. CDR3 length: 16 residues. The CDR3 nucleotides read TGTGCCAGCAGCTTAGCCCGGGGGAGAAGTAATGAAAAACTGTTTTTT. Amino acid sequence: CASSLARGRSNEKLFF. The entire variable domain, with the rest obtained from reference TRBV7-9 and TRBJ1-4, is as follows: DTGVSQNPRHKITKRGQNVTFRCDPISEHNRLYWYRQTLGQGPEFLTYFQNEAQLEKSRLLSDRFSAERPKGSFSTLEIQRTEQGDSAMYLCASSLARGRSNEKLFFGSGTQLSVL.

This clone was seen a single time. This rearrangement joins TRBV29-1 to TRBJ1-5; D ambiguous. The CDR3 has 14 residues. The V end was cut by 4 bases, the J end by 0 bases, with 10 bases between. CDR1 and CDR2 (germline): SQVTM, ANQGSEA. The CDR3 sequence: CSVGLGGSNQPQHF. The CDR3 nucleotides are TGCAGCGTTGGTCTGGGAGGTAGCAATCAGCCCCAGCATTTT.

This clone has just a few counts. The chain recombines TRBV11-2 with TRBJ2-2, with D perhaps matching TRBD2 (5 bases). CDR1 and CDR2 from the germline V gene are SGHAT and FQNNGV. Trimming took 5 bases from V and 3 from J, leaving 13 bases between them. The CDR3 consists of 15 residues. CDR3 sequence (DNA): TGTGCCAGCAGCCCCCAGCGAGGGCACACCGGGGAGCTGTTTTTT. Protein: CASSPQRGHTGELFF.

The chain couples TRBV11-3 to TRBJ2-5; 10 nucleotides agree with TRBD2. Germline V gives CDR1 SGHNT, CDR2 YENEEA. The CDR3 runs 13 residues. V lost 5 bases to trimming and J lost 11 bases; unmatched junction nucleotides: 8. In nucleotides, the CDR3 is TGTGCCAGCAGCGCTAGCGGGAGAGGGGAGCAGTACTTC. Its translation is CASSASGRGEQYF.

The V call is TRBV2, the J call TRBJ2-7; D is uncertain. Trimming removed 5 bases from V and 2 bases from J, with 7 bases in between. Germline V CDR1 and CDR2: SNHLY, FYNNEI. This CDR3 has 12 amino acids. In nucleotides, the CDR3 is TGTGCCAGCAGTCCCGACCCCTACGAGCAGTACTTC. Protein sequence: CASSPDPYEQYF.

Details on this clone: A single base is all that separates this from a far larger clone, so a read error is likely. The chain combines TRBV30 with TRBJ1-1, with D uncertain. Germline lookup yields CDR1 GTSNPN and CDR2 SVGIG (reference sequence). The CDR3 has 13 amino acids. With 0 bases removed from V and 4 bases from J, the gap between germline ends came to 9 bases. CDR3 sequence (DNA): TGTGCCTGGAGTGTACAGAGAAGCACTGAAGCTTTCTTT. This gives the protein CAWSVQRSTEAFF.

The chain has TRBV5-1 and TRBJ1-1; 8 bases line up with TRBD1. CDR3 size: 15 residues. The germline V gene has CDR1 SGHRS and CDR2 YFSETQ. After removal of 7 bases from V and 6 bases from J, the junction contained 14 bases not matched to a gene. Here the CDR3 reads CASGAGQTGDAEAFF. The CDR3 DNA sequence: TGCGCCAGCGGCGCGGGGCAGACAGGGGACGCTGAAGCTTTCTTT.

The chain couples TRBV28 to TRBJ2-5; D may be TRBD2 (5 bases). The CDR3 contains 14 residues. In germline, CDR1 is MDHEN, CDR2 SYDVKM. The V gene lost 3 bases and the J gene lost 1 base, with 9 bases spanning the gap. The DNA for the CDR3 is TGTGCCAGCAGTTTCAGGACTCTCCAAGAGACCCAGTACTTC. Translation gives CASSFRTLQETQYF. The entire variable domain, with the rest obtained from reference TRBV28 and TRBJ2-5, is as follows: DVKVTQSSRYLVKRTGEKVFLECVQDMDHENMFWYRQDPGLGLRLIYFSYDVKMKEKGDIPEGYSVSREKKERFSLILESASTNQTSMYLCASSFRTLQETQYFGPGTRLLVL.

This chain connects TRBV2 to TRBJ2-6; D is undetermined. The V end lost 4 bases, the J end lost 1 base, and 8 bases lay between the germline ends. CDR1 SNHLY and CDR2 FYNNEI come from the germline V gene. The CDR3 extends over 15 amino acids. The DNA for the CDR3 is TGTGCCAGCAGTGGGCCGCCATCTGGGGCCAACGTCCTGACTTTC. Its protein product is CASSGPPSGANVLTF.

This clone has a handful of counts. The gene calls are TRBV4-2 and TRBJ2-3, with 16 bases matching TRBD2. Germline assignment: CDR1 LGHNA and CDR2 YNFKEQ. This CDR3 has 18 amino acids. Trimming cost V 3 bases and J 2 bases; bases outside gene matches: 5. The CDR3 sequence is CASSQAGTSGRDTDTQYF. CDR3 bases: TGTGCCAGCAGCCAGGCCGGGACTAGCGGGAGGGACACAGATACGCAGTATTTT.

The CDR3 spells CASSPRAESGTDTQYF. The CDR3, as DNA: TGTGCCAGCAGCCCACGCGCAGAGTCCGGCACAGATACGCAGTATTTT. The chain has TRBV7-6 and TRBJ2-3, with D uncertain. Trimming took 5 bases from V and 1 from J, leaving 16 bases between them. The CDR3 totals 16 residues. Germline CDR1 SGHVS, CDR2 FNYEAQ.

V is TRBV4-1 and J is TRBJ2-5; weak D call: TRBD1 (5 bases). The V gene lost 5 bases and the J gene lost 1 base, with 11 bases spanning the gap. This CDR3 is 14 amino acids long. Germline V gives CDR1 MGHRA, CDR2 YSYEKL. CDR3 region: CASSSRQIQETQYF. In DNA, the CDR3 is TGCGCCAGCAGCTCCCGACAGATCCAAGAGACCCAGTACTTC.

Points on this clone: One end of the junction is discordant with germline, which a read error may explain. This chain connects TRBV5-1 to TRBJ2-1; TRBD1 or TRBD2 may be the D gene (6 bases each). The CDR3 is made up of 12 amino acids. Germline V gives CDR1 SGHRS, CDR2 YFSETQ. The CDR3 region is CASSDGRDRGLF. The CDR3 region has the DNA TGCGCCAGCAGCGATGGCCGGGACCGGGGGCTCTTC.

This clone was seen only a few times. CDR3 in amino acids: CASSETFGTGSLEQYF. Written as DNA, the CDR3 is TGTGCCAGCAGTGAAACATTCGGGACAGGGTCGCTCGAGCAGTACTTC. This rearrangement joins TRBV6-1 to TRBJ2-7; TRBD1 matches 9 bases. CDR1 and CDR2 from the germline V gene are MNHNS and SASEGT. The CDR3 extends over 16 amino acids. J gave up 6 bases and V 2 bases, and 11 bases lay outside the gene matches.

V is TRBV9 and J is TRBJ1-2; D not certain. This CDR3 region has 12 residues. Deletions cut 8 bases from V and 7 bases from J, with 15 bases between. The V gene's germline CDR1 is SGDLS and CDR2 YYNGEE. Written as DNA, the CDR3 is TGTGCCAGTCATCACTGGATGTTTGGCTACACCTTC. It is translated as CASHHWMFGYTF. Complete variable domain (other parts from reference TRBV9 and TRBJ1-2): DSGVTQTPKHLITATGQRVTLRCSPRSGDLSVYWYQQSLDQGLQFLIQYYNGEERAKGNILERFSAQQFPDLHSELNLSSLELGDSALYFCASHHWMFGYTFGSGTRLTVV.

The chain has TRBV28 and TRBJ1-2, with D hard to call. CDR1 MDHEN and CDR2 SYDVKM come from the germline V gene. Trimming removed 5 bases at V and 7 bases at J, with 14 bases between. The CDR3 runs 13 residues. This CDR3 reads CASSVGGVVGYTF. CDR3 DNA: TGTGCCAGCAGTGTCGGCGGGGTAGTTGGCTACACCTTC.

The J gene is TRBJ1-5, the V gene TRBV2; no firm D call. The CDR3 length is 15 residues. V lost 4 bases and J lost 3, with 13 bases in between. Germline loops: CDR1 SNHLY, CDR2 FYNNEI. The CDR3: CASSGTEEDNQPQHF. The CDR3 DNA is TGTGCCAGCAGTGGTACGGAGGAGGACAATCAGCCCCAGCATTTT.

The V gene is TRBV27, the J gene TRBJ2-3; D is ambiguous. The CDR3 loop spans 14 amino acids. The germline CDR1 and CDR2 sequences are MNHEY and SMNVEV (reference sequence). Between the trimmed V and J ends, which lost 6 bases and 1 base, there was a span of 11 bases. CDR3 residues: CASRNKGGTDTQYF. In nucleotides, the CDR3 is TGTGCCAGCAGGAATAAGGGTGGCACAGATACGCAGTATTTT.

Turning to this clone: A much larger clone differs from this one at a single base, so this may be a read error. This chain connects TRBV6-5 to TRBJ2-7; 10 bases agree with TRBD1. CDR1 and CDR2 (germline): MNHEY, SVGAGI. The length of the CDR3 is 14 residues. Losses at the gene ends were 6 bases for V and 5 bases for J; bases not matched to a gene: 7. In DNA form, the CDR3 reads TGTGCCAGCAGCCCCGGGACAGGGGTCCACGAGCAGTACTTC. Amino acid sequence: CASSPGTGVHEQYF.

The gene calls are TRBV19 and TRBJ2-6; TRBD1 might be the D (5 bases). Trimming cost V 4 bases and J 0 bases, with 7 bases left between them. Germline CDR1 and CDR2: LNHDA and SQIVND (reference sequence). This CDR3 is built from 15 residues. The CDR3 DNA sequence: TGTGCCAGTAGTAAAACAGGCTCTGGGGCCAACGTCCTGACTTTC. Translation gives CASSKTGSGANVLTF.

The V and J genes are TRBV19 and TRBJ1-1; a weak D match, TRBD1 (6 bases). With 8 bases removed from V and 5 bases from J, the gap between germline ends came to 21 bases. This CDR3 is built from 15 residues. Germline CDR1 LNHDA, CDR2 SQIVND (reference sequence). Here the CDR3 DNA reads TGTGCCAGTGAGGGTCGGTGGGGGCGAGGGACTGAAGCTTTCTTT. Translation: CASEGRWGRGTEAFF.

The rearrangement links TRBV5-4 to TRBJ1-1; D is ambiguous. Looked up from germline, CDR1 is SGHNT and CDR2 is YYREEE (reference sequence). The CDR3 loop spans 14 amino acids. Trimming left V 2 bases short and J 3 bases short, with 11 bases between. Written as DNA, the CDR3 is TGTGCCAGCAGCTTTAGGGAAGGGCACACTGAAGCTTTCTTT. It yields the protein CASSFREGHTEAFF.

This clone was detected a few times. Given the absence of the conserved phenylalanine or tryptophan at the CDR3 end, a read error is likely. The DNA is left out, because the CDR3 cannot be placed on it with certainty; the CDR3 is given as TCRdb lists it. V is TRBV10-1 and J is TRBJ2-7; TRBD2 is the table's D call and was not checked against the DNA. The CDR3 is 11 amino acids in total, end residues counted. Germline V gives CDR1 WNHNN, CDR2 SYGVQD (reference sequence). CDR3 loop: CASSEYGGWTL.

The rearrangement uses TRBV12-5 and TRBJ1-2; D is unresolved. CDR3 length: 12 residues. V gave up 1 base and J gave up 7 bases, with 7 bases separating them. In germline, CDR1 is LGHNT, CDR2 FRNRAP. CDR3 residues: CASGLEVGGYTF. In nucleotides, the CDR3 is TGTGCTAGTGGTTTGGAAGTGGGTGGCTACACCTTC.

The rearrangement links TRBV7-9 to TRBJ2-7; TRBD2 matches 7 bases. J lost 3 bases, V lost 1 base, and 6 bases had no gene match. Germline lookup yields CDR1 SEHNR and CDR2 FQNEAQ (reference sequence). This CDR3 spans 15 amino acids. For the CDR3, the DNA is TGTGCCAGCAGCTTAGGCGGCGGGGGTGGCTACGAGCAGTACTTC. Its translation: CASSLGGGGGYEQYF.

The chain carries TRBV2 and TRBJ1-5; TRBD1 aligns across 7 bases. The CDR3 covers 15 residues. V was pared by 6 bases and J by 3 bases, with 8 bases of the junction left unmatched. CDR1 is SNHLY and CDR2 is FYNNEI in the germline V gene. The CDR3 sequence: CASRPQGTPNQPQHF. In DNA form, the CDR3 reads TGTGCCAGCAGGCCACAGGGGACCCCCAATCAGCCCCAGCATTTT.